These 27 T cell receptor beta chains were sequenced from one sample in a study of blood T cell repertoires in COVID-19 (dated by TCRdb to the early 2020s). Libraries came from the immunoSEQ multiplex PCR assay. The source is immuneACCESS, and TCRdb retained only in-frame sequences with V and J called. Part of the clones is not carried over; for the studies checked, unresolved V genes explain less than half of this, and the remainder is unexplained. The sample includes some 130,000 clones, with almost 85% observed a single time. The top ten constitute 4.5% to 5.5% of the sample. Sequenced: PBMCs or T cells enriched from blood (not recorded which). These receptors all stem from a man between 40 and 49 years old with acute COVID-19.

The J gene is TRBJ2-5, the V gene TRBV15; a weak D match, TRBD2 (5 bases). CDR1 and CDR2 (germline): LNHNV, YYDKDF (reference sequence). The V and J ends lost 0 bases and 4 bases respectively, with 9 bases between them. This CDR3 region has 14 residues. CDR3 residues: CATSRDLAVETQYF. The CDR3 DNA reads as TGTGCCACCAGCAGAGATCTAGCCGTAGAGACCCAGTACTTC.

The chain links TRBV4-3 to TRBJ1-6, with D unresolved. Trimming shortened V by 4 bases and J by 5 bases, and 12 bases separated the two germline ends. Looked up from germline, CDR1 is LGHNA and CDR2 is YSLEER. The CDR3 runs to 15 residues. CDR3 sequence reads: CASSRLTGDNSPLHF. CDR3 DNA: TGCGCCAGCAGCCGCCTCACCGGGGATAATTCACCCCTCCACTTT.

The chain recombines TRBV11-3 with TRBJ2-2, with D uncertain. The germline CDR1 and CDR2 sequences are SGHNT and YENEEA. The CDR3 consists of 12 residues. The V end lost 1 base, the J end lost 8 bases, and 5 bases lay between the germline ends. CDR3 in DNA: TGTGCCAGCAGCTTAGTCCAGGGGGAGCTGTTTTTT. Translation: CASSLVQGELFF.

This clone was seen a few times. The chain carries TRBV5-1 and TRBJ2-1; D might be TRBD1 (6 bases). The CDR3 is made up of 16 amino acids. The germline V and J ends were trimmed by 1 base and 5 bases, with 16 bases remaining between them. Germline V gene data show CDR1 as SGHRS and CDR2 as YFSETQ. The CDR3 DNA reads TGCGCCAGCAGCTTGCAGGCAGGGGAAGTTGACAATGAGCAGTTCTTC. As protein: CASSLQAGEVDNEQFF.

The rearrangement links TRBV11-3 to TRBJ1-2; D not certain. The CDR3 spans 11 residues. V was trimmed by 9 bases and J by 7 bases, leaving 12 bases between them. Germline loops: CDR1 SGHNT, CDR2 YENEEA. DNA for the CDR3: TGTGCCAGGAAGACCACTAGTGGCTACACCTTC. Its translation is CARKTTSGYTF.

This clone was seen only a few times. The V and J genes are TRBV3-1 (or the pseudogene TRBV3-2) and TRBJ1-5; weak D call: TRBD1 (5 bases). CDR3 length: 15 amino acids. Germline assignment: CDR1 LGHDT and CDR2 YNNKEL (reference sequence). The V end was cut by 5 bases, the J end by 4 bases, with 15 bases between. The CDR3 DNA sequence: TGTGCCAGCAGCGATGGTTGGGGGGAGAATCAGCCCCAGCATTTT. Translation: CASSDGWGENQPQHF.

This clone was recorded once. The chain uses TRBV4-2 and TRBJ2-1; 8 bases are shared with TRBD1. The ends lost 0 bases at V and 10 bases at J; junction bases unmatched: 14. Looked up from germline, CDR1 is LGHNA and CDR2 is YNFKEQ. The CDR3 totals 17 residues. Written as DNA, the CDR3 is TGTGCCAGCAGCCAAGATCGGACAGTCGGGACAGGCTCCGAGCAGTTCTTC. This sequence encodes CASSQDRTVGTGSEQFF.

The chain links TRBV29-1 to TRBJ1-2, with TRBD1 identical over 10 bases. CDR3 length: 13 amino acids. The trim removed 6 bases at V and 4 bases at J, leaving 5 bases unmatched. Per germline, CDR1 SQVTM and CDR2 ANQGSEA. This CDR3 is CSVDGQGVYGYTF. In DNA form, the CDR3 reads TGCAGCGTAGACGGACAGGGGGTCTATGGCTACACCTTC.

The chain recombines TRBV30 with TRBJ2-5; 14 nucleotides align to TRBD2. After removal of 8 bases from V and 5 bases from J, the junction contained 7 bases not matched to a gene. From germline, CDR1 is GTSNPN and CDR2 SVGIG (reference sequence). This CDR3 region has 14 residues. Here the CDR3 DNA reads TGTGCCGGGGGACTAGCGGGAGTCCGGGAGACCCAGTACTTC. Amino acid sequence: CAGGLAGVRETQYF.

V and J are TRBV13 and TRBJ2-1; 9 bases line up with TRBD1. The germline V gene has CDR1 PRHDT and CDR2 FYEKMQ (reference sequence). Trimming removed 3 bases from V and 5 bases from J; junction bases left unmatched: 5. CDR3 length: 15 residues. Written as DNA, the CDR3 is TGTGCCAGCAGCTTGGGGACAGGGAGTGACAATGAGCAGTTCTTC. As protein: CASSLGTGSDNEQFF.

This clone has a single count. The genes are TRBV7-2 and TRBJ2-1; the match to TRBD2 covers 13 bases. The CDR3 sequence is 16 residues long. Germline assignment: CDR1 SGHTA and CDR2 FQGNSA. The trim removed 0 bases at V and 6 bases at J, leaving 2 bases unmatched. CDR3 sequence reads: CASSLARLAGGNEQFF. The CDR3 DNA is TGTGCCAGCAGCTTAGCTCGACTAGCGGGGGGCAATGAGCAGTTCTTC.

This CDR3 is CASSWGLAGGLEQFF. CDR3 nucleotide sequence: TGTGCCAGCAGCTGGGGACTAGCGGGGGGTCTTGAGCAGTTCTTC. The rearrangement links TRBV7-9 to TRBJ2-1, with 15 nucleotides matching TRBD2. The CDR3 extends over 15 amino acids. The ends lost 4 bases at V and 9 bases at J; junction bases unmatched: 4. CDR1 and CDR2 from the germline V gene are SEHNR and FQNEAQ (reference sequence).

The gene calls are TRBV5-4 and TRBJ2-2; D uncertain. Trimming removed 4 bases at V and 4 bases at J, with 11 bases between. CDR1 and CDR2 (germline): SGHNT, YYREEE (reference sequence). This CDR3 is built from 14 residues. For the CDR3, the DNA is TGTGCCAGCAGCCCAACGACAATCACCGGGGAGCTGTTTTTT. This codes for CASSPTTITGELFF.

The chain has TRBV19 and TRBJ2-3; 9 bases align to TRBD1. This CDR3 spans 14 amino acids. CDR1 and CDR2 from the germline V gene are LNHDA and SQIVND (reference sequence). The V segment lost 5 bases and the J segment 5 bases; nucleotides outside the gene matches: 5. CDR3 DNA: TGTGCCAGTAGTCGTGGACAGGGGATAGATACGCAGTATTTT. Its translation: CASSRGQGIDTQYF.

The chain couples TRBV7-9 to TRBJ2-5, with 8 bases lining up with TRBD2. Unmatched junction bases numbered 19, after V lost 6 bases and J lost 1 base. This CDR3 is 19 amino acids long. Germline V gene lookup returns CDR1 SEHNR and CDR2 FQNEAQ (reference sequence). The CDR3 DNA reads as TGTGCCAGCAGAAAGCTTTTAGGACAGAGGACTAGCTCCCAAGAGACCCAGTACTTC. Protein product: CASRKLLGQRTSSQETQYF.

The chain is built from TRBV7-8 and TRBJ2-3; maybe TRBD2 (5 bases). CDR1 is SGHVS and CDR2 is FQNEAQ in the germline V gene. This CDR3 region has 18 residues. Deletions cut 5 bases from V and 0 bases from J, with 21 bases between. The CDR3 sequence is CASSPPLRLRTSTDTQYF. DNA for the CDR3: TGTGCCAGCAGCCCACCCTTGAGGCTTCGGACTAGCACAGATACGCAGTATTTT. Full variable domain (rest looked up from reference TRBV7-8 and TRBJ2-3): GAGVSQSPRYKVAKRGQDVALRCDPISGHVSLFWYQQALGQGPEFLTYFQNEAQLDKSGLPSDRFFAERPEGSVSTLKIQRTQQEDSAVYLCASSPPLRLRTSTDTQYFGPGTRLTVL.

The V call is TRBV5-1, the J call TRBJ2-2; D possibly corresponds to TRBD1 (6 bases). The CDR3 is 15 residues long. The germline gives CDR1 SGHRS, CDR2 YFSETQ. V lost 5 bases, J lost 1 base, and 12 bases lay in between. CDR3 sequence reads: CASRRSGQNTGELFF. For the CDR3, the DNA is TGCGCCAGCAGACGGTCGGGACAGAACACCGGGGAGCTGTTTTTT. Complete variable domain (other parts from reference TRBV5-1 and TRBJ2-2): KAGVTQTPRYLIKTRGQQVTLSCSPISGHRSVSWYQQTPGQGLQFLFEYFSETQRNKGNFPGRFSGRQFSNSRSEMNVSTLELGDSALYLCASRRSGQNTGELFFGEGSRLTVL.

This chain uses TRBV20-1 with TRBJ1-2; D is unresolved. The germline V gene encodes CDR1 DFQATT and CDR2 SNEGSKA (reference sequence). This CDR3 contains 10 residues. Trimming stripped 7 bases from V and 3 bases from J, with 6 bases between. The CDR3 here is CSVSDYGYTF. The CDR3 bases are TGCAGTGTGAGTGACTATGGCTACACCTTC.

The rearrangement joins TRBV19 to TRBJ1-5; D is uncertain. The CDR3 sequence is 13 residues long. Trimming shortened V by 3 bases and J by 4 bases, and 7 bases separated the two germline ends. Germline values: CDR1 LNHDA, CDR2 SQIVND (reference sequence). CDR3 coding DNA: TGTGCCAGTAGTATTTTTGAGAATCAGCCCCAGCATTTT. Amino acid sequence: CASSIFENQPQHF.

The chain is built from TRBV19 and TRBJ2-2; no firm D call. Trimming shortened V by 1 base and J by 1 base, and 10 bases separated the two germline ends. This CDR3 is 16 amino acids long. CDR1 and CDR2 (germline): LNHDA, SQIVND (reference sequence). The CDR3 nucleotides read TGTGCCAGTAGTATAGGGGCTCGGCGGAACACCGGGGAGCTGTTTTTT. This translates into CASSIGARRNTGELFF.

The chain couples TRBV14 to TRBJ1-6, with a tentative D call TRBD1 (6 bases). This CDR3 contains 16 residues. Germline V lookup: CDR1 SGHDN, CDR2 FVKESK. The ends were cut back, 6 bases at V and 6 bases at J, with 18 bases in the middle. This CDR3 reads CASSQDSMLGNSPLHF. The DNA for the CDR3 is TGTGCCAGCAGTCAGGACAGTATGTTAGGTAATTCACCCCTCCACTTT.

The chain uses TRBV9 and TRBJ2-3; the D is unclear. The germline V gene encodes CDR1 SGDLS and CDR2 YYNGEE. V lost 0 bases and J lost 2, with 13 bases in between. The CDR3 is 16 residues long. The chain's CDR3 is CASSVATSRFTDTQYF. In nucleotides, the CDR3 is TGTGCCAGCAGCGTAGCTACGTCACGATTCACAGATACGCAGTATTTT.

The CDR3 DNA sequence: TGTGCCAGCAGCGCATCGGGATCGCCCGGCACAGATACGCAGTATTTT. It encodes CASSASGSPGTDTQYF. J is TRBJ2-3 and V is TRBV9, with D tentatively TRBD2 (5 bases). This CDR3 is built from 16 residues. CDR1 is SGDLS and CDR2 is YYNGEE in the germline V gene. Between the trimmed V and J ends, which lost 3 bases and 1 base, there was a span of 15 bases.

The chain recombines TRBV7-8 with TRBJ1-1; D is uncertain. V gave up 1 base and J gave up 0 bases, with 6 bases separating them. Per the germline V gene, CDR1 is SGHVS and CDR2 is FQNEAQ. The CDR3 length is 14 residues. CDR3 bases: TGTGCCAGCAGCTTAGACAGACTGAACACTGAAGCTTTCTTT. Protein product: CASSLDRLNTEAFF.

V usage is TRBV27 and J usage is TRBJ1-5, with TRBD1 matching over 7 bases. Losses at the gene ends were 6 bases for V and 2 bases for J; bases not matched to a gene: 7. The CDR3 spans 15 residues. CDR1 and CDR2 from the germline V gene are MNHEY and SMNVEV (reference sequence). CDR3 nucleotide sequence: TGTGCCAGCAGGTTACAGGGGCTTGGCAATCAGCCCCAGCATTTT. The encoded protein is CASRLQGLGNQPQHF.

The chain has TRBV7-2 and TRBJ2-3; TRBD1 aligns across 10 bases. Germline V gives CDR1 SGHTA, CDR2 FQGNSA. V gave up 0 bases and J gave up 5 bases; unmatched junction bases: 8. This CDR3 spans 17 amino acids. CDR3 region: CASSLAAGTGVRDTQYF. The CDR3 DNA follows: TGTGCCAGCAGCTTAGCAGCCGGGACAGGGGTTAGAGATACGCAGTATTTT.

This clone has just one count. The chain couples TRBV19 to TRBJ2-2; D call uncertain. This CDR3 comprises 12 residues. CDR1 and CDR2 from the germline V gene are LNHDA and SQIVND (reference sequence). V lost 5 bases, J lost 4 bases, and 5 bases lay in between. CDR3 region: CASSEFTGELFF. In nucleotides, the CDR3 is TGTGCCAGTAGTGAGTTCACCGGGGAGCTGTTTTTT.